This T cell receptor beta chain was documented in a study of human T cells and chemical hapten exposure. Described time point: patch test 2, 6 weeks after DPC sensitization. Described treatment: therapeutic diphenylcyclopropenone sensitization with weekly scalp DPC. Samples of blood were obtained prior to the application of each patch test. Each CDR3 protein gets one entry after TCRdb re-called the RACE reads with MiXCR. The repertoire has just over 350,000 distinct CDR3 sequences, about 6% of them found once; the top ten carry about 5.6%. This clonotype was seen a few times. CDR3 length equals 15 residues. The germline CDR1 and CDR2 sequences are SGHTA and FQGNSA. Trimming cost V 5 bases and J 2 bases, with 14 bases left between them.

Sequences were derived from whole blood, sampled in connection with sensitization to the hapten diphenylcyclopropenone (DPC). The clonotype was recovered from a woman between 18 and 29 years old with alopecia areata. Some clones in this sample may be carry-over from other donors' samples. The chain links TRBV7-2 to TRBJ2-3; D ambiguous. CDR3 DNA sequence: TGTGCCAGCAGCCTTGACGGTAAACTCACAGATACGCAGTATTTT. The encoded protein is CASSLDGKLTDTQYF.